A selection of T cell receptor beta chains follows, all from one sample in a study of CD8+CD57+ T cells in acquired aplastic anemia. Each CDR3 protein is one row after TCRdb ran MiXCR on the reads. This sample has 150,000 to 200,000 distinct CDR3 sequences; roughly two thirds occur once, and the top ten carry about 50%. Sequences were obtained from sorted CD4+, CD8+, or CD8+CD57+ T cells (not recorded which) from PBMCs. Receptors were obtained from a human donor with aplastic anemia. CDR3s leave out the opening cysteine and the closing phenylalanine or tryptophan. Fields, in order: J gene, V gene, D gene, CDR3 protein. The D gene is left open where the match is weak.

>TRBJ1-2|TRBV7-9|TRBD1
AGSPRDRVYGYT
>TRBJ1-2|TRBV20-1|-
SAPGSGDGGYT
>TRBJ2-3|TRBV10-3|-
AISESGTSTDTQY
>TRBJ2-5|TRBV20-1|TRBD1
SARDPLTGEMETQY
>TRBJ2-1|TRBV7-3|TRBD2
ASSFTSAPANEQF
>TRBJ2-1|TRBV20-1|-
SASYQTSDLYNEQF
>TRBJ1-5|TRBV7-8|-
ASSIRDGARNQPQH
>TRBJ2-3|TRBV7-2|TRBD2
ASSFASGGTITDTQY
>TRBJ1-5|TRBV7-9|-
ASSFSGTRSYPQH
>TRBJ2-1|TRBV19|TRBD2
ASSIERGRYNEQF
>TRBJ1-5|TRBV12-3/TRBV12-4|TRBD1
ASSLTGDRDQPQH
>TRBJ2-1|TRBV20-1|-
SASDPAYHSYNEQF
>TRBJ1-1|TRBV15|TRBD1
ATSRADRGTEAF
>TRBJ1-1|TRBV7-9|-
ASSLVGRNEAF
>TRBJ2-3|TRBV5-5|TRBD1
ASSFKGTGTDTQY
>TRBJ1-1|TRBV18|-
ASSPVRSTEAF
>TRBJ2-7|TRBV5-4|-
ASSTDFSYEQY
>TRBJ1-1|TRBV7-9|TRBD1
ASSPSDRGRTEAF
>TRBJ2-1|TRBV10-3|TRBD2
AISWGGGADNEQF
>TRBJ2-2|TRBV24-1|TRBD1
ATSDLRQGDTGELF
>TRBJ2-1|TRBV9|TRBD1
ASSARGLYNEQF
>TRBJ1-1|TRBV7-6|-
ASSLVPKGRAF
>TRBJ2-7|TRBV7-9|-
ASGTPGLRDKQY
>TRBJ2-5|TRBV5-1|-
ASFRSGTQETQY
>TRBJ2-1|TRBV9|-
ASSVDPGSYNEQF
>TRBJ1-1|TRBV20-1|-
SARDGIARGVAF
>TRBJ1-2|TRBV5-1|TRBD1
ASSKGQGERGYT
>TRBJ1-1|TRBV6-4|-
ASSDLEGGAEAF
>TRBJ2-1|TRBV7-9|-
ASSTTTGGIWLEQF
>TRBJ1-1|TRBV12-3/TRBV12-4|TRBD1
ASSFDRVTEAF
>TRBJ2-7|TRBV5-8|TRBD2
ASSTGGGGGDYEQY
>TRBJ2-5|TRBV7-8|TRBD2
ASSLAAGTPVTQY
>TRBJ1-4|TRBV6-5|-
ASSYRDLEKLF
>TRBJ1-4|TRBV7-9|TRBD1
ASSPPGTGGEKLF
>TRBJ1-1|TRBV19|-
ASSMGARAMNTEAF
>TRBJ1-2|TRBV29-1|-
SDTDSSNYGYT
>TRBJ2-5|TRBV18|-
ASSPVTGSTETQY
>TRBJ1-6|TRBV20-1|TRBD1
SAPPRTGESPLH
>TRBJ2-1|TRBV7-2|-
ASSGQATVSSYNEQF
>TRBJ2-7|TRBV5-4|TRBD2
ASSLSAGGYEQY
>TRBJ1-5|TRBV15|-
ATSRVDSNQPQH
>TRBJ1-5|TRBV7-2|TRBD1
ASSPRRGQGQRNQPQH
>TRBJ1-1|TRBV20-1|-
SARGGTEAF
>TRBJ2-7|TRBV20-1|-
SAAPAGYEQY
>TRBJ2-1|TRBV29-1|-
SVEGLGARMSEQF
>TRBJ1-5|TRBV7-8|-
ASSQHREQPQH
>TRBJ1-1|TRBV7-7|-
ASSLGAGEAF